A selection of T cell receptor beta chains follows, all from one sample in a study of graft-versus-host responses after intestinal transplantation. Sequencing was performed with immunoSEQ multiplex PCR; in TCRdb, only in-frame clones are kept and a portion is missing. Of 25,000 to 35,000 clones in the sample, roughly 93% were seen once. Sequenced material: PBMCs, taken about 70 days after intestinal transplant. The receptors here all came from a human patient who received an intestinal transplant, so some T cells may come from the graft donor. CDR3s include the opening cysteine and the closing phenylalanine or tryptophan. A D gene is named only where the DNA matches it firmly. Clone sizes are given selectively: once, few, many, or a class where the clone is expanded.

D gene	V gene	J gene	clone size	CDR3 protein	CDR3 DNA
.	TRBV29-1	TRBJ1-3	once	CSGGDSGNTIYF	TGCAGTGGAGGGGACTCTGGAAACACCATATATTTT
.	TRBV5-4	TRBJ1-2	.	CASRGGYGYTF	TGTGCCAGCAGAGGGGGGTATGGCTACACCTTC
.	TRBV5-6	TRBJ2-3	.	CASSLGGAQYF	TGTGCCAGCAGCTTGGGGGGGGCGCAGTATTTT
.	TRBV5-6	TRBJ2-7	once	CASGRGYEQYF	TGTGCCAGCGGACGGGGGTACGAGCAGTACTTC
TRBD1	TRBV29-1	TRBJ2-1	.	CSVDRGPNEQFF	TGCAGCGTGGACAGGGGGCCCAATGAGCAGTTCTTC
TRBD2	TRBV27	TRBJ2-7	.	CASSSSGGGYEQYF	TGTGCCAGCAGTTCCAGCGGGGGGGGCTACGAGCAGTACTTC
TRBD2	TRBV5-5	TRBJ2-5	.	CASSPAPAGGQETQYF	TGTGCCAGCAGCCCGGCCCCTGCGGGAGGCCAAGAGACCCAGTACTTC
.	TRBV7-9	TRBJ2-4	.	CASSLDLIAKNIQYF	TGTGCCAGCAGCTTAGATTTAATAGCCAAAAACATTCAGTACTTC
TRBD2	TRBV30	TRBJ2-4	.	CAWSFNRRGGIQYF	TGTGCCTGGAGTTTTAACAGGCGGGGGGGCATTCAGTACTTC
.	TRBV2	TRBJ2-7	once	CASVRAAKVSYEQYF	TGTGCCAGCGTTCGGGCGGCCAAAGTCTCCTACGAGCAGTACTTC
.	TRBV5-4	TRBJ2-4	.	CASSLEGSQNIQYF	TGTGCCAGCAGCTTGGAGGGGTCCCAAAACATTCAGTACTTC
TRBD1	TRBV5-6	TRBJ1-4	.	CASSWLGTGSKKLFF	TGTGCCAGCAGCTGGTTAGGGACAGGGTCTAAAAAACTGTTTTTT
.	TRBV5-5	TRBJ2-7	.	CASSLFRGVESEQYF	TGTGCCAGCAGCTTGTTCCGGGGAGTAGAAAGCGAGCAGTACTTC
.	TRBV4-1	TRBJ2-7	.	CASSQDFQGWYEQYF	TGCGCCAGCAGCCAAGATTTCCAGGGGTGGTACGAGCAGTACTTC
.	TRBV19	TRBJ2-7	.	CASSIQGRNNEQYF	TGTGCCAGTAGTATACAGGGGAGGAACAACGAGCAGTACTTC
.	TRBV4-2	TRBJ1-4	.	CASSQAGLGEKLFF	TGTGCCAGCAGCCAAGCGGGACTGGGTGAAAAACTGTTTTTT
TRBD1	TRBV7-3	TRBJ1-3	.	CASSPQGAAGNTIYF	TGTGCCAGCAGCCCTCAGGGGGCGGCTGGAAACACCATATATTTT
.	TRBV4-1	TRBJ1-5	.	CASSDNNQPQHF	TGCGCCAGCAGCGATAACAATCAGCCCCAGCATTTT
TRBD1	TRBV11-2	TRBJ2-4	.	CASSLVRTGGPSSIQYF	TGTGCCAGCAGCCTCGTTCGTACAGGGGGGCCCTCCAGTATTCAGTACTTC
TRBD1	TRBV9	TRBJ1-2	.	CASSALDRTDYGYTF	TGTGCCAGCAGCGCTCTGGACAGGACGGATTATGGCTACACCTTC
TRBD2	TRBV2	TRBJ2-2	.	CASSEPSGRAVDTGELFF	TGTGCCAGCAGTGAACCTAGCGGGAGGGCCGTGGACACCGGGGAGCTGTTTTTT
.	TRBV7-9	TRBJ1-1	.	CASSPRGAGKNTEAFF	TGTGCCAGCAGCCCCAGAGGGGCGGGGAAGAACACTGAAGCTTTCTTT
TRBD2	TRBV4-1	TRBJ2-2	.	CASSHPTGSGYTGELFF	TGCGCCAGCAGCCACCCTACGGGTAGCGGGTACACCGGGGAGCTGTTTTTT
.	TRBV7-6	TRBJ2-1	few	CASSPTSNNEQFF	TGTGCCAGCAGCCCGACTTCTAACAATGAGCAGTTCTTC
TRBD1	TRBV15	TRBJ2-3	few	CATSRGQGSSDTQYF	TGTGCCACCAGCAGAGGACAGGGTAGTTCAGATACGCAGTATTTT
.	TRBV7-8	TRBJ2-2	.	CASSSRDRTVPNTGELFF	TGTGCCAGCAGCTCGCGGGACAGAACGGTGCCGAACACCGGGGAGCTGTTTTTT
.	TRBV9	TRBJ2-5	.	CASSVAGSAETQYF	TGTGCCAGCAGCGTAGCGGGGAGTGCAGAGACCCAGTACTTC
.	TRBV7-9	TRBJ1-2	once	CASSLVRGVRGYTF	TGTGCCAGCAGCTTAGTGAGGGGGGTCAGAGGCTACACCTTC
.	TRBV7-9	TRBJ2-5	.	CASSFSPDRVKTQYF	TGTGCCAGCAGCTTCTCTCCAGATCGGGTAAAGACCCAGTACTTC
.	TRBV5-1	TRBJ2-7	.	CASSPGARAGGEQYF	TGCGCCAGCAGCCCGGGCGCTAGGGCTGGAGGCGAGCAGTACTTC
.	TRBV4-1	TRBJ2-7	.	CASSQDVPGQGEQYF	TGCGCCAGCAGCCAAGACGTCCCAGGGCAAGGAGAGCAGTACTTC
.	TRBV9	TRBJ2-7	.	CASSSRGEQYF	TGTGCCAGCAGCTCCCGGGGGGAGCAGTACTTC
.	TRBV4-3	TRBJ2-2	.	CASSQAPGLGGGELFF	TGCGCCAGCAGCCAAGCCCCGGGACTTGGTGGCGGGGAGCTGTTTTTT
.	TRBV14	TRBJ2-5	.	CASSQHLGPMLQETQYF	TGTGCCAGCAGCCAACACTTGGGACCGATGCTACAAGAGACCCAGTACTTC
.	TRBV7-6	TRBJ2-1	.	CASSLAPTRYNEQFF	TGTGCCAGCAGCTTAGCGCCGACTAGATACAATGAGCAGTTCTTC
TRBD1	TRBV28	TRBJ1-2	once	CASSLQGEGYYGYTF	TGTGCCAGCAGCCTACAGGGGGAGGGTTACTATGGCTACACCTTC
TRBD2	TRBV11-3	TRBJ2-1	.	CASSLPWGLAGPEQFF	TGTGCCAGCAGCTTACCCTGGGGACTAGCGGGGCCTGAGCAGTTCTTC
.	TRBV7-9	TRBJ1-3	.	CASSSLFDSGNTIYF	TGTGCCAGCAGCTCCCTTTTCGACTCTGGAAACACCATATATTTT
TRBD2	TRBV27	TRBJ2-3	.	CASSLTPLAGGLDTQYF	TGTGCCAGCAGTTTAACCCCGCTAGCGGGAGGGTTAGATACGCAGTATTTT
.	TRBV4-3	TRBJ2-7	.	CASSQEDHWVSSYEQYF	TGCGCCAGCAGCCAAGAGGACCACTGGGTTAGCTCCTACGAGCAGTACTTC
TRBD2	TRBV2	TRBJ2-3	.	CASLLAGGPIDTQYF	TGTGCCAGCCTACTAGCGGGAGGGCCGATAGATACGCAGTATTTT
.	TRBV16	TRBJ1-5	.	CASSQFEIGNQPQHF	TGTGCCAGCAGCCAATTCGAAATAGGCAATCAGCCCCAGCATTTT
.	TRBV6-5	TRBJ2-1	.	CASSATEEGPNEQFF	TGTGCCAGCAGCGCTACAGAGGAGGGACCCAATGAGCAGTTCTTC
.	TRBV11-2	TRBJ2-6	.	CASSLAGANVLTF	TGTGCCAGCAGCTTAGCTGGGGCCAACGTCCTGACTTTC
.	TRBV28	TRBJ1-5	.	CASSLIQGGESNQPQHF	TGTGCCAGCAGTTTAATACAGGGCGGGGAAAGCAATCAGCCCCAGCATTTT
TRBD1	TRBV7-3	TRBJ1-1	once	CASSLNPGTGAFF	TGTGCCAGCAGCTTAAATCCAGGGACAGGGGCTTTCTTT
.	TRBV27	TRBJ2-7	.	CASSSNLYEQYF	TGTGCCAGCAGTTCAAACCTCTACGAGCAGTACTTC
.	TRBV30	TRBJ2-1	.	CAWIEYNEQFF	TGTGCCTGGATCGAATACAATGAGCAGTTCTTC
TRBD1	TRBV7-9	TRBJ1-2	.	CASSLGDRHGYTF	TGTGCCAGCAGCTTGGGGGACAGACATGGCTACACCTTC